A selection of T cell receptor beta chains follows, all from one sample in a study of T cell changes during pregnancy in multiple sclerosis. Data came from immunoSEQ multiplex PCR; TCRdb stores just in-frame clones and leaves some out. The sample includes about 69,000 clones, 75% to 95% of them seen just once. The sample consisted of CD4+ T cells from peripheral blood mononuclear cells, taken in the third trimester of pregnancy. Every receptor here comes from a female donor in good health, enrolled as a control in a pregnancy study. Each CDR3 is given with its conserved first and last residue. Each record gives: CDR3 length, D gene, V gene, J gene, clone size, CDR3 DNA, CDR3 protein. A D gene is named only where the DNA matches it firmly. The size field is filled for only some rows; it gives once, few, many or a size class.

>13|TRBD1|TRBV7-3|TRBJ1-2|-
TGTGCCAGCAGCCCGGGACAGGGAGGGGGCTACACCTTC
CASSPGQGGGYTF
>14|TRBD2|TRBV5-5|TRBJ2-5|once
TGTGCCAGCATGGGCGGGGGGGCTAAAGAGACCCAGTACTTC
CASMGGGAKETQYF
>15|TRBD2|TRBV5-1|TRBJ2-7|-
TGCGCCAGCAGCTACCAGGCTAGCGGGGACTACGAGCAGTACTTC
CASSYQASGDYEQYF
>13|-|TRBV7-3|TRBJ1-2|-
TGTGCCAGCAGTCCTGACAGCACGGTGCCCTACACCTTC
CASSPDSTVPYTF
>16|TRBD2|TRBV5-1|TRBJ2-7|-
TGCGCCAGCAGCCCTCGACTAGCGTCGAGCTCCTACGAGCAGTACTTC
CASSPRLASSSYEQYF
>14|TRBD2|TRBV6-5|TRBJ2-3|-
TGTGCCAGCAGCTTAGCGGGGGGTACGGGAACGCAGTATTTT
CASSLAGGTGTQYF
>15|-|TRBV7-2|TRBJ1-1|-
TGTGCCAGCAGCTTAGATCGGGGTTGGAGTACTGAAGCTTTCTTT
CASSLDRGWSTEAFF
>14|TRBD2|TRBV19|TRBJ2-2|-
TGTGCCAGTAGTCTAGCGGGGGGGACCGGGGAGCTGTTTTTT
CASSLAGGTGELFF
>14|TRBD1|TRBV27|TRBJ1-2|once
TGTGCCAGCGGCCCTCCGGGACAGCCCACCGGCTACACCTTC
CASGPPGQPTGYTF
>16|-|TRBV9|TRBJ2-5|-
TGTGCCAGCAGCGTAGAAACCCAGGGGGGCCAAGAGACCCAGTACTTC
CASSVETQGGQETQYF
>16|TRBD1|TRBV15|TRBJ1-2|-
TGTGCCACCAGCAGGCCCACCGGGACAGGGATTGAGGGCTACACCTTC
CATSRPTGTGIEGYTF
>16|TRBD2|TRBV5-1|TRBJ2-3|-
TGCGCCAGCAGTTCCGGGACTAGCGCAACCGGGGATACGCAGTATTTT
CASSSGTSATGDTQYF
>15|TRBD1|TRBV7-9|TRBJ2-7|-
TGTGCCAGCAGCTACGGGACAGGGTTGACCTACGAGCAGTACTTC
CASSYGTGLTYEQYF
>16|TRBD2|TRBV18|TRBJ2-7|-
TGTGCCAGCTCCACCGGGACTAGCGGGGTCACCTACGAGCAGTACTTC
CASSTGTSGVTYEQYF
>16|-|TRBV7-9|TRBJ2-5|-
TGTGCCAGCAGCTTTTTAGGCGGGGTTTTGCAAGAGACCCAGTACTTC
CASSFLGGVLQETQYF
>15|TRBD1|TRBV9|TRBJ1-3|-
TGTGCCAGCAGCCTACAGGGACAGGGTGCAAACACCATATATTTT
CASSLQGQGANTIYF
>13|-|TRBV5-1|TRBJ1-2|-
TGCGCCAGCAGCCGGGAGGGGGGGGAAGGCTACACCTTC
CASSREGGEGYTF
>15|TRBD1|TRBV2|TRBJ1-1|-
TGTGCCAGCAGTCTAGAAGGACAGGGAAACACTGAAGCTTTCTTT
CASSLEGQGNTEAFF
>14|-|TRBV10-3|TRBJ1-1|few
TGTGCCATCAGTGATGAAACAGGGAACACTGAAGCTTTCTTT
CAISDETGNTEAFF
>14|-|TRBV19|TRBJ1-2|-
TGTGCCAGTAGTATCCGGGATTCCTCCTATGGCTACACCTTC
CASSIRDSSYGYTF
>11|-|TRBV6-5|TRBJ2-1|-
TGTGCCAGCAGTTCTTTGAATGAGCAGTTCTTC
CASSSLNEQFF
>15|-|TRBV30|TRBJ1-4|-
TGTGCCTGGAGTGTAACCGCGGGTCTCGGTGAAAAACTGTTTTTT
CAWSVTAGLGEKLFF
>13|TRBD1|TRBV6-6|TRBJ1-2|-
TGTGCCAGCAGCCAGACAGGGGACTATGGCTACACCTTC
CASSQTGDYGYTF
>13|-|TRBV2|TRBJ1-1|-
TGTGCCAGCAGTGTACAGGGGAACACTGAAGCTTTCTTT
CASSVQGNTEAFF
>15|-|TRBV5-1|TRBJ2-7|-
TGCGCCAGCAGCTTAACTGATTCCACAGGCGGCGAGCAGTACTTC
CASSLTDSTGGEQYF
>17|-|TRBV5-1|TRBJ1-5|-
TGCGCCAGCAGCCCTGGCCTTGGACGGGATAGCAATCAGCCCCAGCATTTT
CASSPGLGRDSNQPQHF
>14|TRBD1|TRBV7-9|TRBJ2-3|-
TGTGCCAGCAGCCTATCGACAGGGACAGATACGCAGTATTTT
CASSLSTGTDTQYF
>18|TRBD1|TRBV30|TRBJ2-1|once
TGTGCCTGGAGTGTACATATTAGGACAGGGAGCTCCTACAATGAGCAGTTCTTC
CAWSVHIRTGSSYNEQFF
>11|TRBD1|TRBV30|TRBJ1-2|-
TGTGCCTGGGAGACAGGGGGAGGGTACACCTTC
CAWETGGGYTF
>14|-|TRBV19|TRBJ2-1|-
TGTGCCAGTAGTTTGTCGACAGAATACAATGAGCAGTTCTTC
CASSLSTEYNEQFF
>16|-|TRBV19|TRBJ2-7|-
TGTGCCAGTAGTATTTTGGCAGGCCCTGACTCCTACGAGCAGTACTTC
CASSILAGPDSYEQYF
>17|-|TRBV5-4|TRBJ1-2|-
TGTGCCAGCAGCTTTTTAATCGACAGTCCACCCCCGCGTGGCTACACCTTC
CASSFLIDSPPPRGYTF
>13|TRBD1|TRBV29-1|TRBJ1-3|-
TGCAGCGTTGAACAGGGGGGCGGAAACACCATATATTTT
CSVEQGGGNTIYF
>17|TRBD1|TRBV6-7|TRBJ1-1|-
TGTGCCAACATTCCCCGGACAGGGGGGAAGGGAAACACTGAAGCTTTCTTT
CANIPRTGGKGNTEAFF
>15|-|TRBV25-1|TRBJ2-5|once
TGTGCCAGCAGTGACCCTGGGGGGGGCCGTGAGACCCAGTACTTC
CASSDPGGGRETQYF
>14|TRBD1|TRBV5-1|TRBJ2-3|-
TGCGCCAGCAGCCCGGACAGGGAAGGGGATACGCAGTATTTT
CASSPDREGDTQYF
>15|TRBD2|TRBV7-2|TRBJ2-5|-
TGTGCCAGCAGCCCCCCAGCGGGGGGGCGAGAGACCCAGTACTTC
CASSPPAGGRETQYF
>17|TRBD2|TRBV19|TRBJ2-6|-
TGTGCCAGTATGGGGTTAGCGGGAAACTCTGGGGCCAACGTCCTGACTTTC
CASMGLAGNSGANVLTF
>20|-|TRBV21-1|TRBJ2-1|-
TGTGCCAGCAGCAAAGTCAACGGGCACACTAGTCGGAGCTCCTACAATGAGCAGTTCTTC
CASSKVNGHTSRSSYNEQFF
>15|-|TRBV7-8|TRBJ1-2|-
TGTGCCAGCAGCCCACCACAGGGAAAAACGGTTGGCTACACCTTC
CASSPPQGKTVGYTF
>14|-|TRBV6-5|TRBJ1-2|-
TGTGCCAGCAGATTAGATTCAACCCTCTATGGCTACACCTTC
CASRLDSTLYGYTF
>17|-|TRBV5-4|TRBJ2-6|-
TGTGCCAGCAGCTTAAGACAGGCGACCTCTGGGGCCAACGTCCTGACTTTC
CASSLRQATSGANVLTF
>14|TRBD1|TRBV2|TRBJ1-4|-
TGTGCCTCCAAGGGGGACAGGGTAGGGGAAAAACTGTTTTTT
CASKGDRVGEKLFF
>15|TRBD1|TRBV5-1|TRBJ1-3|-
TGCGCCAGCAGCTTGGGGACAGGCTCTGGAAACACCATATATTTT
CASSLGTGSGNTIYF
>16|-|TRBV7-9|TRBJ1-3|-
TGTGCCAGCAGCACCCGGGGGGGGACTGCTGGAAACACCATATATTTT
CASSTRGGTAGNTIYF
>13|-|TRBV7-9|TRBJ1-2|-
TGTGCCAGCAGCTTAGGACCAGGCCATGGCTACACCTTC
CASSLGPGHGYTF